These T cell receptor beta chains were read from a single sample in a study of T cells in Graves' hyperthyroidism and ophthalmopathy. TCRdb analysed the multiplex PCR reads with MiXCR anew, one entry per CDR3 protein. The sample has fewer than 700,000 distinct CDR3 sequences; around 15% are singletons. The specimen was blood. The receptor set was obtained from a woman in her twenties or thirties with Graves' hyperthyroidism. Both conserved end residues are part of each CDR3. A D gene is named only where the DNA matches it firmly. Clone size is given for some rows only: seen once, a few or many times, or a class if the clone is expanded.

>few|-|TRBV5-1|TRBJ2-2
CASSPMGGLGTGELFF
TGCGCCAGCAGCCCCATGGGGGGCTTGGGGACCGGGGAGCTGTTTTTT
>many|TRBD1|TRBV11-3|TRBJ2-7
CASSLGGGQGNEQYF
TGTGCCAGCAGCTTAGGCGGGGGACAGGGGAACGAGCAGTACTTC
>many|TRBD2|TRBV29-1|TRBJ2-3
CSVATPIAGVIDTQYF
TGCAGCGTTGCAACGCCAATAGCGGGAGTCATAGATACGCAGTATTTT
>many|-|TRBV11-3|TRBJ2-7
CASSLIRTASEQYF
TGTGCCAGCAGCTTAATAAGGACGGCTAGCGAGCAGTACTTC
>few|TRBD2|TRBV30|TRBJ2-2
CAWGGVAGSNTGELFF
TGTGCCTGGGGGGGGGTAGCAGGGTCTAACACCGGGGAGCTGTTTTTT
>-|-|TRBV6-1|TRBJ2-7
CASSEAGRYEQYF
TGTGCCAGCAGTGAAGCGGGACGGTACGAGCAGTACTTC
>-|-|TRBV19|TRBJ2-5
CASSMTSWGETQYF
TGTGCCAGTAGTATGACATCCTGGGGGGAGACCCAGTACTTC
>many|TRBD1|TRBV5-1|TRBJ2-3
CASSLGGTGYTDTQYF
TGCGCCAGCAGCTTAGGCGGGACAGGGTACACAGATACGCAGTATTTT
>many|TRBD1|TRBV6-6|TRBJ1-2
CASSYTGQNYGYTF
TGTGCCAGCAGTTACACGGGACAGAACTATGGCTACACCTTC
>many|-|TRBV12-3/TRBV12-4|TRBJ2-7
CASSLGGGFSSYEQYF
TGTGCCAGCAGTTTAGGTGGCGGGTTTAGCTCCTACGAGCAGTACTTC
>many|-|TRBV6-2/TRBV6-3|TRBJ2-7
CASSYSPGDYEQYF
TGTGCCAGCAGTTACTCTCCCGGCGACTACGAGCAGTACTTC
>few|TRBD1|TRBV19|TRBJ1-1
CASSWRNGQDYRRHTEAFF
TGTGCCAGTAGTTGGCGGAACGGACAGGATTATCGGAGGCACACTGAAGCTTTCTTT
>-|TRBD1|TRBV28|TRBJ2-7
CASRTGGKAAPQYF
TGTGCCAGCAGAACAGGGGGCAAGGCAGCCCCGCAGTACTTC
>few|-|TRBV20-1|TRBJ2-4
CSASGRRAKNIQYF
TGCAGTGCTAGCGGTCGCCGAGCCAAAAACATTCAGTACTTC
>many|TRBD2|TRBV20-1|TRBJ2-3
CSPLEGTTTDTQYF
TGCAGTCCGCTAGAGGGGACTACCACAGATACGCAGTATTTT
>many|-|TRBV13|TRBJ2-7
CASSSSGTNRYEQYF
TGTGCCAGCAGCTCCTCCGGGACAAATCGATACGAGCAGTACTTC
>many|-|TRBV6-1|TRBJ1-5
CASRGDSSRGNQPQHF
TGTGCCAGCAGGGGCGATTCCTCCCGTGGCAATCAGCCCCAGCATTTT
>many|TRBD1|TRBV2|TRBJ1-6
CASSGRTGGNSPLHF
TGTGCCAGCAGTGGTCGGACAGGCGGAAATTCACCCCTCCACTTT
>-|-|TRBV10-3|TRBJ2-7
CATGVPGSYEQYF
TGTGCCACGGGGGTGCCGGGGAGCTACGAGCAGTACTTC
>many|TRBD2|TRBV7-2|TRBJ2-1
CASSFQPGTSGLNEQFF
TGTGCCAGCAGTTTTCAACCCGGGACTAGCGGTCTCAATGAGCAGTTCTTC
>many|TRBD2|TRBV11-2|TRBJ2-3
CASSRDYYTDTQYF
TGTGCCAGCAGCCGGGACTATTACACAGATACGCAGTATTTT
>-|TRBD1|TRBV20-1|TRBJ2-5
CSAREDRGPGGEYF
TGCAGTGCTAGAGAGGACAGGGGGCCGGGTGGGGAGTACTTC
>many|TRBD1|TRBV5-8|TRBJ2-5
CASSPGQNRHQETQYF
TGTGCCAGCAGCCCGGGACAGAATAGACACCAAGAGACCCAGTACTTC
>many|-|TRBV28|TRBJ2-5
CAIREPGETQYF
TGTGCCATCAGGGAACCCGGGGAGACCCAGTACTTC
>many|-|TRBV7-3|TRBJ2-1
CASSLAHSNEQFF
TGTGCCAGCAGCTTAGCCCACAGCAATGAGCAGTTCTTC
>many|-|TRBV20-1|TRBJ2-3
CSARYLADTQYF
TGCAGTGCTAGATATCTCGCAGATACGCAGTATTTT
>many|-|TRBV7-9|TRBJ2-1
CASRHTGRNNEQFF
TGTGCCAGCAGACACACCGGGAGAAACAATGAGCAGTTCTTC
>many|-|TRBV12-3/TRBV12-4|TRBJ1-5
CASSHGQWSNQPQHF
TGTGCCAGCAGTCATGGACAGTGGAGCAATCAGCCCCAGCATTTT
>few|TRBD1|TRBV6-1|TRBJ2-1
CASGRGRGSYNEQFF
TGTGCCAGCGGCAGGGGGAGAGGCTCCTACAATGAGCAGTTCTTC
>many|-|TRBV5-1|TRBJ2-3
CASSLASSSRDTQYF
TGCGCCAGCAGCTTGGCATCCTCTAGCAGGGATACGCAGTATTTT
>many|TRBD2|TRBV15|TRBJ2-5
CATSSGTSGSGQETQYF
TGTGCCACCAGCAGTGGGACTAGCGGGAGCGGACAAGAGACCCAGTACTTC
>-|-|TRBV12-3/TRBV12-4|TRBJ2-7
CASSFGAQGSYNEQYF
TGTGCCAGCAGTTTCGGCGCACAGGGCTCCTACAATGAGCAGTACTTC
>few|-|TRBV6-1|TRBJ1-6
CASSESGVGSPLHF
TGTGCCAGCAGTGAAAGCGGGGTAGGATCACCCCTCCACTTT
>many|-|TRBV20-1|TRBJ1-2
CSAPGNGYGYTF
TGCAGTGCTCCAGGGAATGGGTATGGCTACACCTTC
>-|TRBD2|TRBV29-1|TRBJ2-1
CSAETSGNYNEQFF
TGCAGCGCCGAGACTAGCGGGAATTACAATGAGCAGTTCTTC
>many|-|TRBV7-8|TRBJ1-4
CASSPFGNNEKLFF
TGTGCCAGCAGCCCCTTCGGAAACAATGAAAAACTGTTTTTT
>-|-|TRBV29-1|TRBJ1-1
CSVPEGNTEAFF
TGCAGCGTCCCCGAGGGGAACACTGAAGCTTTCTTT
>-|TRBD1|TRBV6-1|TRBJ2-7
CASRRQGYSYEQYF
TGTGCCAGCAGGAGACAGGGGTACTCCTACGAGCAGTACTTC
>few|-|TRBV4-3|TRBJ2-7
CASSQGVGWIEQYF
TGCGCCAGCAGCCAAGGAGTGGGTTGGATCGAGCAGTACTTC
>many|-|TRBV28|TRBJ2-7
CASSETGTYEQYF
TGTGCCAGCAGTGAGACAGGTACCTACGAGCAGTACTTC
>few|-|TRBV12-3/TRBV12-4|TRBJ1-1
CASSFLVAAASEAFF
TGTGCCAGCAGTTTCCTGGTGGCCGCGGCTAGTGAAGCTTTCTTT
>-|TRBD2|TRBV7-2|TRBJ2-3
CASSLGLAEHEGEVTQYF
TGTGCCAGCAGCTTGGGACTAGCGGAGCATGAGGGGGAGGTTACGCAGTATTTT
>few|TRBD1|TRBV12-3/TRBV12-4|TRBJ1-1
CASSLMTGVNTEAFF
TGTGCCAGCAGTTTAATGACAGGGGTGAACACTGAAGCTTTCTTT
>few|-|TRBV28|TRBJ1-1
CASSPPGLASTEAFF
TGTGCCAGCAGCCCCCCGGGGCTAGCGAGCACTGAAGCTTTCTTT
>few|TRBD2|TRBV10-3|TRBJ2-1
CAISDASGTLYNERFF
TGTGCCATCAGTGACGCTAGCGGGACCTTATACAATGAGCGGTTCTTC
>many|-|TRBV11-3|TRBJ2-7
CASSLIRSGEQYF
TGTGCCAGCAGCTTAATCCGATCTGGGGAGCAGTACTTC
>-|-|TRBV6-4|TRBJ2-1
CASSEVVSSREQFF
TGTGCCAGCAGTGAGGTCGTTTCGTCCAGGGAGCAGTTCTTC
>many|-|TRBV2|TRBJ2-7
CASSEAGSPYEQYF
TGTGCCAGCAGTGAAGCCGGGAGCCCCTACGAGCAGTACTTC
>many|-|TRBV27|TRBJ2-1
CASSLTSSYNEQFF
TGTGCCAGCAGTTTGACTAGCTCCTACAATGAGCAGTTCTTC
>-|-|TRBV30|TRBJ1-4
CAWSANEKLFF
TGTGCCTGGAGTGCTAATGAAAAACTGTTTTTT
>many|TRBD2|TRBV6-1|TRBJ2-3
CASRSKSSPAGVTDTQYF
TGTGCCAGCAGATCCAAATCAAGCCCTGCGGGGGTCACAGATACGCAGTATTTT
>many|-|TRBV5-1|TRBJ1-5
CASSLDGQGNQPQHF
TGCGCCAGCAGCTTGGACGGGCAGGGCAATCAGCCCCAGCATTTT
>-|TRBD1|TRBV28|TRBJ1-1
CASSSGDREAFF
TGTGCCAGCAGTTCCGGGGACAGGGAAGCTTTCTTT
>few|-|TRBV19|TRBJ2-3
CASTPRSGTDTQYF
TGTGCCAGTACCCCACGAAGCGGCACAGATACGCAGTATTTT